In this sample, the clone carrying this TCR beta chain turned up a few times. This CDR3 spans 13 amino acids. Germline-derived CDR1 and CDR2 are SGHNT and YENEEA. The germline V and J ends were trimmed by 5 bases and 7 bases, with 15 bases remaining between them. Approximately 220 ng DNA, 30,000 or so T cell genomes, went into each sorted-subset replicate PCR. Clones were sequenced by immunoSEQ multiplex PCR, and TCRdb holds only the in-frame ones, with some missing. Among hundreds of thousands of clones listed, 74% were seen once. The donor population consisted of healthy HIV-negative adults with no recent acute infections or vaccinations. The study drew all its donors from Caucasian adults living in Nashville, Tennessee. The entry originates in a study of shared clonotypes between healthy human individuals. Study context: CD4 naive and CD4 memory each took three plates per donor, while CD8 naive took two and CD8 memory one.

Sequences were obtained from memory CD4+ T cells sorted from blood. Subset defined: CD45RA-negative fraction. This chain joins TRBV11-3 and TRBJ2-7; a possible D gene is TRBD2 (7 bases). The TCR originated in a man younger than 40 in good health. The CDR3 DNA sequence: TGTGCCAGCAGCCGGACAGAGGGGGGGGAGCAGTACTTC. Translated, it gives CASSRTEGGEQYF.